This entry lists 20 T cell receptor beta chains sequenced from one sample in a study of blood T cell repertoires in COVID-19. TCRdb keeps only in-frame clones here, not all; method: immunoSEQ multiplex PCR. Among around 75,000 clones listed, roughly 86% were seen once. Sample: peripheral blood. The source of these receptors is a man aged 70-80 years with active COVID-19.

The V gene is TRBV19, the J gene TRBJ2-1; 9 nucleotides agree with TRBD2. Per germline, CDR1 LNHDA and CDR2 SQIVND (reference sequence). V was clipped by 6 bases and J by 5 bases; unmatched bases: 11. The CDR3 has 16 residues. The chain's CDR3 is CASSPQPGLANNEQFF. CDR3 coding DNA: TGTGCCAGTAGCCCCCAACCGGGACTAGCCAACAATGAGCAGTTCTTC.

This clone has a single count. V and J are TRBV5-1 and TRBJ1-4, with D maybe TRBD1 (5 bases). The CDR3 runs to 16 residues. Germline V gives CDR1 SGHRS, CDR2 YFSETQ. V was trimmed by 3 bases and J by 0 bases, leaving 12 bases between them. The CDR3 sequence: CASSSTTGATNEKLFF. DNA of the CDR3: TGCGCCAGCAGCTCAACCACAGGCGCAACTAATGAAAAACTGTTTTTT.

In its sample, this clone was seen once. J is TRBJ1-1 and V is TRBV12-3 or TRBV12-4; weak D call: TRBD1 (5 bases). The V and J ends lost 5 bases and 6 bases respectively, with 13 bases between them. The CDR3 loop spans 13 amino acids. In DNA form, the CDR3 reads TGTGCCAGCAGTCCCGGGGGTACGGCTGAAGCTTTCTTT. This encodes CASSPGGTAEAFF.

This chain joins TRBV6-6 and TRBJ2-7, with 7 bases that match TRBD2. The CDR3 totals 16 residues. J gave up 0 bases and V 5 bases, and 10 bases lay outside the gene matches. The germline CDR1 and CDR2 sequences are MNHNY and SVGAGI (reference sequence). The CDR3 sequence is CASSRSGAISSYEQYF. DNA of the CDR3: TGTGCCAGCAGTCGAAGCGGGGCTATTAGCTCCTACGAGCAGTACTTC.

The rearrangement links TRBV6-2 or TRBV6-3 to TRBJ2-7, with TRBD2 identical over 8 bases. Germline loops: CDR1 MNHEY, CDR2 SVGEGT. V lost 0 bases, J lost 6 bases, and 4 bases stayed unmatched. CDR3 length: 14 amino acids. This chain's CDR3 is CASSYSGLAGEQYF. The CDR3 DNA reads TGTGCCAGCAGTTACTCTGGGCTAGCGGGCGAGCAGTACTTC.

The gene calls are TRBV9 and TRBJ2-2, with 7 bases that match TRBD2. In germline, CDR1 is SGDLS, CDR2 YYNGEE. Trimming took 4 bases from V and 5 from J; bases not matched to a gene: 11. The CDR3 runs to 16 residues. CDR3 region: CASSPSGGSGTGELFF. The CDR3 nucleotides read TGTGCCAGCAGCCCCTCGGGCGGGAGTGGGACCGGGGAGCTGTTTTTT.

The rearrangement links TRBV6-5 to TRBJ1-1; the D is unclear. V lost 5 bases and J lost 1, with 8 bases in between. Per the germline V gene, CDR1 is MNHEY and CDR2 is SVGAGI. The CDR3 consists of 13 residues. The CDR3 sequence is CASSPQRNTEAFF. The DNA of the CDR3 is TGTGCCAGCAGTCCCCAGCGGAACACTGAAGCTTTCTTT.

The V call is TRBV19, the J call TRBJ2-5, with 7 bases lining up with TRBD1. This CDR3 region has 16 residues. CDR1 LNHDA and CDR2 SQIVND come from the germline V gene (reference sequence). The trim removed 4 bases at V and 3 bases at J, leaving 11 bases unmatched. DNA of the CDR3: TGTGCCAGTAGTAGGGCCTTACTAGGGGGCAAAGAGACCCAGTACTTC. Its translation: CASSRALLGGKETQYF.

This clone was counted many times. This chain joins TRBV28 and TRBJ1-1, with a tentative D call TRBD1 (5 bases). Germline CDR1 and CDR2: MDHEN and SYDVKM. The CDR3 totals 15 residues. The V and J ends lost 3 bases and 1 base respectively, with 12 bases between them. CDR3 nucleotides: TGTGCCAGCAGTTTTGCGGCAGGGCCGAACACTGAAGCTTTCTTT. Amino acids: CASSFAAGPNTEAFF.

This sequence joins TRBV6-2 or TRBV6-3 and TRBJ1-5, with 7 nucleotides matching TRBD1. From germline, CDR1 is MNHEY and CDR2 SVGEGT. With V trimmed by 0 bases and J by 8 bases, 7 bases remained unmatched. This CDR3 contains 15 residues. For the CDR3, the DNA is TGTGCCAGCAGTTACTCGAGTAGGGGGCAGGAGCCCCAGCATTTT. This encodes CASSYSSRGQEPQHF.

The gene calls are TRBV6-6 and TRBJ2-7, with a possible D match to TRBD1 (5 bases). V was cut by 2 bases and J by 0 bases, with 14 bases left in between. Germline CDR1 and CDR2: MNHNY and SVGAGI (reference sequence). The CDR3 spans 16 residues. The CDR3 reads CASSYPTGRSSYEQYF. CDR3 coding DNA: TGTGCCAGCAGTTACCCCACAGGACGTAGCTCCTACGAGCAGTACTTC.

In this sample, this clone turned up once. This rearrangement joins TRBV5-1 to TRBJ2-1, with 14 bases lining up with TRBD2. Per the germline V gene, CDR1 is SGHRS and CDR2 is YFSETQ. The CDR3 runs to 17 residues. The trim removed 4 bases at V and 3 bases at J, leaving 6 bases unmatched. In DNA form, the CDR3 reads TGCGCCAGCAGCCCAGGACTAGCGGGAGGACACTACAATGAGCAGTTCTTC. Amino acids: CASSPGLAGGHYNEQFF.

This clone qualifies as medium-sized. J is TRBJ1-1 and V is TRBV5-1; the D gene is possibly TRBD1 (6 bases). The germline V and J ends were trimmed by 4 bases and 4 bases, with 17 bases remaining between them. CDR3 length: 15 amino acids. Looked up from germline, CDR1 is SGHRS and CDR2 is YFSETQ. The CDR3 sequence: CASSPGLGAGTEAFF. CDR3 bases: TGCGCCAGCAGCCCCGGATTGGGGGCGGGCACTGAAGCTTTCTTT.

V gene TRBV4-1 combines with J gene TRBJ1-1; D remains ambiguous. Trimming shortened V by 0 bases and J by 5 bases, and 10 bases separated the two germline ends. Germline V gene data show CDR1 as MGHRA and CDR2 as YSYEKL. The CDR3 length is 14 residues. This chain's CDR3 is CASSQDLGATEAFF. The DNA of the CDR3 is TGCGCCAGCAGCCAAGATCTGGGAGCAACTGAAGCTTTCTTT.

CDR3 sequence: CASSPVGVAGYEQYF. CDR3 coding DNA: TGTGCCAGCAGCCCGGTTGGGGTCGCGGGCTACGAGCAGTACTTC. The chain combines TRBV11-1 with TRBJ2-7; D might be TRBD2 (5 bases). The germline gives CDR1 SGHAT, CDR2 FQDESV (reference sequence). This CDR3 has 15 amino acids. Trimming pared 5 bases from V and 3 bases from J, leaving 17 bases between.

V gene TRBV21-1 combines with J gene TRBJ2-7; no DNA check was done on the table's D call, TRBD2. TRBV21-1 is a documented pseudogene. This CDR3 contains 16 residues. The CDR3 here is CASSKAPTSGPYEQYF. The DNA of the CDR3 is TGTGCCAGCAGCAAAGCACCGACTAGCGGCCCCTACGAGCAGTACTTC.

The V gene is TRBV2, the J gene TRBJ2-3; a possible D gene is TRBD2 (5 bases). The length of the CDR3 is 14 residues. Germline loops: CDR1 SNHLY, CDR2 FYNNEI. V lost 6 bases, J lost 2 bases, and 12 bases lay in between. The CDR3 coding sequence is TGTGCCAGCAGACGAAGAGCGGCCACAGATACGCAGTATTTT. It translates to CASRRRAATDTQYF.

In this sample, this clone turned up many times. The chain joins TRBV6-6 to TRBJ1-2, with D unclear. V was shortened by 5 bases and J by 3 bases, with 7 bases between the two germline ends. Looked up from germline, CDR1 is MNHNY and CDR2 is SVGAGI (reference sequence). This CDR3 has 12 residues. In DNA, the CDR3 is TGTGCCAGCAGTGCACAAGACTATGGCTACACCTTC. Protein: CASSAQDYGYTF.

The CDR3 sequence: CATKPRRAGFRGYTF. The DNA of the CDR3 is TGTGCCACCAAGCCGAGGAGGGCAGGGTTCCGTGGCTACACCTTC. The chain joins TRBV28 to TRBJ1-2; weak D call: TRBD1 (5 bases). V was trimmed by 10 bases and J by 7 bases, leaving 25 bases between them. The CDR3 runs to 15 residues. The V gene's germline CDR1 is MDHEN and CDR2 SYDVKM.

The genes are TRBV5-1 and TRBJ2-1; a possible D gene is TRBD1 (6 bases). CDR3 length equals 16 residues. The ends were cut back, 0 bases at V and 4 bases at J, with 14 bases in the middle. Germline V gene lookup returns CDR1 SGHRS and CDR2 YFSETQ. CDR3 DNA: TGCGCCAGCAGCTTGGTCGGCCCGACAGGTTACAATGAGCAGTTCTTC. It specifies CASSLVGPTGYNEQFF.